Listed here are 7 T cell receptor beta chains from one sample, sequenced in a study of blood T cell repertoires in COVID-19. Sequenced by immunoSEQ multiplex PCR; TCRdb stores in-frame clones only, minus some. The sample has 60,000 to 95,000 clones, over 80% seen once. Input material: peripheral blood. Every receptor here comes from a woman in her fifties or sixties with acute or convalescent COVID-19.

CDR3 DNA sequence: TGTGCCAGCAGTTTGAAAGGGGTGTGGAATGAAAAACTGTTTTTT. Encoded protein: CASSLKGVWNEKLFF. The V and J genes are TRBV27 and TRBJ1-4; D may be TRBD1 (5 bases). V gave up 3 bases and J gave up 5 bases, with 13 bases separating them. The length of the CDR3 is 15 residues. Germline-derived CDR1 and CDR2 are MNHEY and SMNVEV (reference sequence).

The V and J genes are TRBV28 and TRBJ1-5, with 11 bases that match TRBD1. The CDR3 runs to 18 residues. V trimming: 4 bases; J trimming: 2 bases; junction bases outside the gene matches: 10. CDR1 is MDHEN and CDR2 is SYDVKM in the germline V gene. The CDR3, as DNA: TGTGCCAGCAGTTACGTGGGACAGGGGGGTAGGGGCAATCAGCCCCAGCATTTT. This codes for CASSYVGQGGRGNQPQHF.

The chain uses TRBV21-1 and TRBJ2-3; the tabulated D call, TRBD2, remains unverified against the DNA. TRBV21-1 is reported as a pseudogene. This CDR3 comprises 16 residues. CDR3 residues: CASSRTSGGGTDTQYF. CDR3 coding DNA: TGTGCCAGCAGCCGGACTAGCGGGGGGGGGACAGATACGCAGTATTTT.

This rearrangement joins TRBV2 to TRBJ1-5; 9 nucleotides line up with TRBD1. CDR3 length: 16 amino acids. Looked up from germline, CDR1 is SNHLY and CDR2 is FYNNEI. V dropped 4 bases and J dropped 3; count of bases not matched to a gene: 7. The CDR3 DNA follows: TGTGCCAGCAGTGGGGGGACAGGGAGGGACAATCAGCCCCAGCATTTT. It encodes CASSGGTGRDNQPQHF.

The V gene is TRBV30, the J gene TRBJ1-5; no definite D call. The CDR3 runs 13 residues. In germline, CDR1 is GTSNPN, CDR2 SVGIG (reference sequence). The V gene lost 3 bases and the J gene lost 4 bases, with 10 bases spanning the gap. CDR3 sequence reads: CAWSRQNNQPQHF. In nucleotides, the CDR3 is TGTGCCTGGAGCCGACAAAATAATCAGCCCCAGCATTTT. The variable domain in full, with the rest retrieved from reference TRBV30 and TRBJ1-5, is SQTIHQWPATLVQPVGSPLSLECTVEGTSNPNLYWYRQAAGRGLQLLFYSVGIGQISSEVPQNLSASRPQDRQFILSSKKLLLSDSGFYLCAWSRQNNQPQHFGDGTRLSIL.

This chain links TRBV6-5 with TRBJ1-5; the D is unclear. This CDR3 contains 13 residues. The V gene lost 7 bases and the J gene lost 0 bases, with 7 bases spanning the gap. CDR1 and CDR2 from the germline V gene are MNHEY and SVGAGI. The CDR3 sequence is CASTKPSNQPQHF. DNA of the CDR3: TGTGCCAGCACTAAACCTAGCAATCAGCCCCAGCATTTT.

On this clone: It is unclear where the CDR3 begins or ends on the DNA, so no DNA is shown, and the CDR3 is as TCRdb lists it. The V call is TRBV30, the J call TRBJ1-6. Germline-derived CDR1 and CDR2 are GTSNPN and SVGIG (reference sequence). The CDR3 is 15 residues long, ends included. This chain's CDR3 is CAWRGTFGANSPLHF.